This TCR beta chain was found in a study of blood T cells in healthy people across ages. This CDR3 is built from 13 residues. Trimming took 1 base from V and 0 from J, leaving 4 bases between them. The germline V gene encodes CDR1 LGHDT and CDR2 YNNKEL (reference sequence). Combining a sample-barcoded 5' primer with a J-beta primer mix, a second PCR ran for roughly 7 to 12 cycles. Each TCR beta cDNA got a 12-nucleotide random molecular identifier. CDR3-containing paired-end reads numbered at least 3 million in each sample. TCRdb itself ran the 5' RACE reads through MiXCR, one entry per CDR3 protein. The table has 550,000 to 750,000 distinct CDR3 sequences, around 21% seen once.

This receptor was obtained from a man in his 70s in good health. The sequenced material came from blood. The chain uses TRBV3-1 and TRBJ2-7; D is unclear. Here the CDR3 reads CASSQGNSYEQYF. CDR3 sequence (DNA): TGTGCCAGCAGCCAAGGGAACTCCTACGAGCAGTACTTC.